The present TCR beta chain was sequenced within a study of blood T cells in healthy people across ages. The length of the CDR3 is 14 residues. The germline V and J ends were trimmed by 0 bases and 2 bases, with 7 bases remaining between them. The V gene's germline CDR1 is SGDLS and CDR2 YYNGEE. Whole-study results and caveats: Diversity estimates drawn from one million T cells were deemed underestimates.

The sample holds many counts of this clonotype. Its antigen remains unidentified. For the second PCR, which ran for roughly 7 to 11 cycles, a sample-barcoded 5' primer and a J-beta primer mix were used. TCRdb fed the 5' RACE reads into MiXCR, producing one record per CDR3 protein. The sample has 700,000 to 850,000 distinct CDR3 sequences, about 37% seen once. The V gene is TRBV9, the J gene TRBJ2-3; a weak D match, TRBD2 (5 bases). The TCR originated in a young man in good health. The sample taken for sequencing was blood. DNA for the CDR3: TGTGCCAGCAGCGTAGACGACTACACAGATACGCAGTATTTT. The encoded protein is CASSVDDYTDTQYF.